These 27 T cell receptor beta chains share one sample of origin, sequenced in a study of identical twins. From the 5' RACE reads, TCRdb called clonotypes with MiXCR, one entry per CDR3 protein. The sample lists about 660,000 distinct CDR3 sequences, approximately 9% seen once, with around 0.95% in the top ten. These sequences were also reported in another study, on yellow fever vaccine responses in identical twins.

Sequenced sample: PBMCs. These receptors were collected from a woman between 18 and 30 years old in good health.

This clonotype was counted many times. The CDR3 loop is CSVRKQGIHEQFF. CDR3 in DNA: TGCAGCGTGAGAAAACAGGGTATCCATGAGCAGTTCTTC. The chain has TRBV29-1 and TRBJ2-1; possible D gene TRBD1, 6 bases. Germline V CDR1 and CDR2: SQVTM, ANQGSEA. The CDR3 has 13 residues. The germline V and J ends were trimmed by 6 bases and 8 bases, with 17 bases remaining between them.

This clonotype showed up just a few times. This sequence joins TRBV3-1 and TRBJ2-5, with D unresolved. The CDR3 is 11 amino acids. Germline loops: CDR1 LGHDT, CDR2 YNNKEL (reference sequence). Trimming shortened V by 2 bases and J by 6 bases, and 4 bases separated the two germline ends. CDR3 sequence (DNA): TGTGCCAGCAGCCAAACGAAGACCCAGTACTTC. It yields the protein CASSQTKTQYF.

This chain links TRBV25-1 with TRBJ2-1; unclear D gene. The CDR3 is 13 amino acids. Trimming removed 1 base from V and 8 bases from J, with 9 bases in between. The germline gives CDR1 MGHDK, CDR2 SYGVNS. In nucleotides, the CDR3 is TGTGCCAGCAGTGAATTTACTGGGGATGAGCAGTTCTTC. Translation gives CASSEFTGDEQFF.

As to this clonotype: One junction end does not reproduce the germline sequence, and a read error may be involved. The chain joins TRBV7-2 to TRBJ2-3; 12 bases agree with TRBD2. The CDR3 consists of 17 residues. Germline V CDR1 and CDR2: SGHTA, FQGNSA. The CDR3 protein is CASSLASGGAYRDTQYF. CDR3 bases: TGTGCCAGCAGCCTAGCTAGCGGGGGGGCCTATAGAGATACGCAGTATTTT.

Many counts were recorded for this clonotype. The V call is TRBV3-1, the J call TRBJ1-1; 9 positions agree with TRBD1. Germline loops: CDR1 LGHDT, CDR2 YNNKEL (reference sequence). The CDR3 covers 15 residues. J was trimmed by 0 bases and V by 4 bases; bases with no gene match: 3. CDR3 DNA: TGTGCCAGCAGCCTTCGACAGGGGGTGAACACTGAAGCTTTCTTT. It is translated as CASSLRQGVNTEAFF.

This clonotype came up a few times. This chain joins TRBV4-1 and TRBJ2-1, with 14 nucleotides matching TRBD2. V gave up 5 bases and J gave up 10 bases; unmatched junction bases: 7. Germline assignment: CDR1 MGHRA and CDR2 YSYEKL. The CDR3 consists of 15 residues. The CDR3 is CASSSGTSGSGEQFF. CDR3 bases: TGCGCCAGCAGCTCAGGGACTAGCGGGAGCGGAGAGCAGTTCTTC.

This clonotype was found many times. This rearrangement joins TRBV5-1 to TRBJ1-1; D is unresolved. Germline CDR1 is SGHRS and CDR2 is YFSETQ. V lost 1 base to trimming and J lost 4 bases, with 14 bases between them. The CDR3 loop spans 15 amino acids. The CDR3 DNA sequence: TGCGCCAGCAGCTTGAGCGCAGCCCGGGGCACTGAAGCTTTCTTT. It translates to CASSLSAARGTEAFF.

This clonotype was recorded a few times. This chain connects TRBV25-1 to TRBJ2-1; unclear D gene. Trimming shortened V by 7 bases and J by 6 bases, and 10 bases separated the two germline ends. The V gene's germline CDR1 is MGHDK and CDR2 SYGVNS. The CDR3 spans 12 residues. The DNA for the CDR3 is TGTGCCAGCACCAAGGGAACCAATGAGCAGTTCTTC. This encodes CASTKGTNEQFF.

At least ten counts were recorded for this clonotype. CDR3 residues: CASSVQGATEAFF. The CDR3 DNA reads TGTGCCAGCAGTGTACAGGGGGCCACTGAAGCTTTCTTT. The chain recombines TRBV12-3 or TRBV12-4 with TRBJ1-1; TRBD1 matches at 9 bases. There are 13 residues in the CDR3. Unmatched junction bases numbered 2, after V lost 5 bases and J lost 4 bases.

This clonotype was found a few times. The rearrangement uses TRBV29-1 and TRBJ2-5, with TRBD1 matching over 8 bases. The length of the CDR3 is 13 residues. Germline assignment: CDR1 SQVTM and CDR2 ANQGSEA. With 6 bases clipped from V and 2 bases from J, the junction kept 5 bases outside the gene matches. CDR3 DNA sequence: TGCAGCGTCGACCAGGGGGCACAAGAGACCCAGTACTTC. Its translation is CSVDQGAQETQYF.

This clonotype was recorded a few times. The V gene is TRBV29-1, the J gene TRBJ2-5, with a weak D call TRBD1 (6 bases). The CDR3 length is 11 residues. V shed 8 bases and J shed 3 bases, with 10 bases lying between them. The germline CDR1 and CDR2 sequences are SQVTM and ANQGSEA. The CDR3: CSKGTKETQYF. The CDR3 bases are TGCAGCAAAGGGACAAAAGAGACCCAGTACTTC.

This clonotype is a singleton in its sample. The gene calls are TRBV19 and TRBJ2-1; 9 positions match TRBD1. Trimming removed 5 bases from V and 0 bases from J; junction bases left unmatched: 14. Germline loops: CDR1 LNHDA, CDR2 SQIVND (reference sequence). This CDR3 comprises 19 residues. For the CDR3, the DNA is TGTGCCAGTAGTGGGGACAGGGCGTTGAGGGCAAGCTCCTACAATGAGCAGTTCTTC. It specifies CASSGDRALRASSYNEQFF.

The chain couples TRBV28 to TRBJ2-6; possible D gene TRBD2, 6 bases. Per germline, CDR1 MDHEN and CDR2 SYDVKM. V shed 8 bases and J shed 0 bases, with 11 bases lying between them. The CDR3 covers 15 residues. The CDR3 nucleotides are TGTGCCAGCGAGGGACTGATCTCTGGGGCCAACGTCCTGACTTTC. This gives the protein CASEGLISGANVLTF. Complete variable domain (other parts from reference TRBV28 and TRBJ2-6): DVKVTQSSRYLVKRTGEKVFLECVQDMDHENMFWYRQDPGLGLRLIYFSYDVKMKEKGDIPEGYSVSREKKERFSLILESASTNQTSMYLCASEGLISGANVLTFGAGSRLTVL.

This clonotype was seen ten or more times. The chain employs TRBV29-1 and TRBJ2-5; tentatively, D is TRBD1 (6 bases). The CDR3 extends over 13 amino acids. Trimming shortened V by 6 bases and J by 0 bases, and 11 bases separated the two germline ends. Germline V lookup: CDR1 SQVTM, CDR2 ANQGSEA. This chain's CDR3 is CSVKGQYQETQYF. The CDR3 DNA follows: TGCAGCGTGAAAGGACAGTACCAAGAGACCCAGTACTTC.

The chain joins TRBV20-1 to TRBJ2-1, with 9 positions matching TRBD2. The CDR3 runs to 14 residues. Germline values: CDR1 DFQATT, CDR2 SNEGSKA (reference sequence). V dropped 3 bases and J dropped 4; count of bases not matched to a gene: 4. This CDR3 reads CSARAGGRYNEQFF. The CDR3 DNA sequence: TGCAGTGCTAGGGCGGGGGGGAGGTACAATGAGCAGTTCTTC.

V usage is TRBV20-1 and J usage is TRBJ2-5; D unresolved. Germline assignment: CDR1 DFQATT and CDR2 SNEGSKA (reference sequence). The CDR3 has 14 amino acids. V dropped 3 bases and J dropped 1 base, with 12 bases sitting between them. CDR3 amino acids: CSASAFVGQETQYF. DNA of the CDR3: TGCAGTGCTAGTGCTTTTGTCGGCCAAGAGACCCAGTACTTC.

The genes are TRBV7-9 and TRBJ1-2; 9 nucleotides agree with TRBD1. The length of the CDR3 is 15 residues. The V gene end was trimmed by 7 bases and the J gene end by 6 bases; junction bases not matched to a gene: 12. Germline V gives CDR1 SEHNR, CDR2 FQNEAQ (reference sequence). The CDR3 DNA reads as TGTGCCAGCAAAACGACCGGGACAGGGTCGGATGGCTACACCTTC. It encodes CASKTTGTGSDGYTF.

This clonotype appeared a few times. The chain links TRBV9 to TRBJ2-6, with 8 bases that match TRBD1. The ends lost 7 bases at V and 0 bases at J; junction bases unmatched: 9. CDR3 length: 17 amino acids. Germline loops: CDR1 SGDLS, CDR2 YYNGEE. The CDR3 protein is CASDQGQANSGANVLTF. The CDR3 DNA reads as TGTGCCAGCGACCAGGGACAGGCCAACTCTGGGGCCAACGTCCTGACTTTC.

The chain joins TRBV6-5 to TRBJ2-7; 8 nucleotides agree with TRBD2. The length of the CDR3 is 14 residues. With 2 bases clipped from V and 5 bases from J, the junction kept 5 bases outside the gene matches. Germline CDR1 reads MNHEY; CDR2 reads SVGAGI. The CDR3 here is CASSYAGGANEQYF. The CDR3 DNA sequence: TGTGCCAGCAGTTACGCCGGGGGGGCCAACGAGCAGTACTTC.

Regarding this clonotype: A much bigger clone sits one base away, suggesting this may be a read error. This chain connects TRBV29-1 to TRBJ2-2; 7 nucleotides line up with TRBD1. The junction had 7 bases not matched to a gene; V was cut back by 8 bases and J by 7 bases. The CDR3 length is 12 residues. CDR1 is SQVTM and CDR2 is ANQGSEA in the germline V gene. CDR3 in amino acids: CSFVGGIGELFF. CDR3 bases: TGCAGCTTCGTAGGGGGCATCGGGGAGCTGTTTTTT.

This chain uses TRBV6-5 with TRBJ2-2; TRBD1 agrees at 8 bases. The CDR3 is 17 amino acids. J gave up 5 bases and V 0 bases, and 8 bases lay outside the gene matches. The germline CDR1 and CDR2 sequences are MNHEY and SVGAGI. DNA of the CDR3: TGTGCCAGCAGTTACTCGTCAGGGGGCATCTATACCGGGGAGCTGTTTTTT. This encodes CASSYSSGGIYTGELFF.

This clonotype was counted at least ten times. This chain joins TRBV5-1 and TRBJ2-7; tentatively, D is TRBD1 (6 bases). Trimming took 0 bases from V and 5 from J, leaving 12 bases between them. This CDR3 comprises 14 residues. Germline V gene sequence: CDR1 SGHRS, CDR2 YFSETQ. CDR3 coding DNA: TGCGCCAGCAGCTTGGACAGGGCTTGGGACGAGCAGTACTTC. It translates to CASSLDRAWDEQYF.

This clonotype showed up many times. The CDR3 reads CASSQPQGLPDTQYF. The DNA of the CDR3 is TGTGCCAGCAGCCAGCCGCAGGGTCTCCCAGATACGCAGTATTTT. V gene TRBV12-3 or TRBV12-4 combines with J gene TRBJ2-3; tentative D call: TRBD1 (5 bases). V was shortened by 6 bases and J by 4 bases, with 17 bases between the two germline ends. CDR3 length: 15 residues.

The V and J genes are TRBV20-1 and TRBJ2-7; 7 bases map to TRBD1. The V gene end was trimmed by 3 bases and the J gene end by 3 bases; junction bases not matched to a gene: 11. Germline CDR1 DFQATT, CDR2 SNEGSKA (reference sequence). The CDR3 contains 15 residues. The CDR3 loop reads CSASSPTGTRYEQYF. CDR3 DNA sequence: TGCAGTGCTAGTAGCCCGACAGGGACCCGCTACGAGCAGTACTTC.

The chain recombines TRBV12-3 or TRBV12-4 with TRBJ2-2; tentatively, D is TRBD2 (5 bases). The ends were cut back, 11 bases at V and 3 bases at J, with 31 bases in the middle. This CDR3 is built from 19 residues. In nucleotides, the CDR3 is TGTGCCTTCAGTTTAGCGTCCATTATGTATGAGCAGGACACCGGGGAGCTGTTTTTT. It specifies CAFSLASIMYEQDTGELFF.

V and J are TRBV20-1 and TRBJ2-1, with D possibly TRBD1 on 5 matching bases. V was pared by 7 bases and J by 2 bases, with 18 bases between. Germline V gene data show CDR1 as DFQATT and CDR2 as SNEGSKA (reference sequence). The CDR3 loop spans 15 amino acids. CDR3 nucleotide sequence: TGCAGTGTTACCACCTTTGGGGCCACCTACAATGAGCAGTTCTTC. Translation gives CSVTTFGATYNEQFF.

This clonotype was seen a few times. The CDR3 coding sequence is TGCAGTGCTAGTCGCGAACCGGACAGCGTCGAAGAGACCCAGTACTTC. Translated, it gives CSASREPDSVEETQYF. The chain employs TRBV20-1 and TRBJ2-5; tentatively, D is TRBD1 (6 bases). Trimming left V 3 bases short and J 3 bases short, with 20 bases between. The CDR3 length is 16 residues. From germline, CDR1 is DFQATT and CDR2 SNEGSKA (reference sequence).